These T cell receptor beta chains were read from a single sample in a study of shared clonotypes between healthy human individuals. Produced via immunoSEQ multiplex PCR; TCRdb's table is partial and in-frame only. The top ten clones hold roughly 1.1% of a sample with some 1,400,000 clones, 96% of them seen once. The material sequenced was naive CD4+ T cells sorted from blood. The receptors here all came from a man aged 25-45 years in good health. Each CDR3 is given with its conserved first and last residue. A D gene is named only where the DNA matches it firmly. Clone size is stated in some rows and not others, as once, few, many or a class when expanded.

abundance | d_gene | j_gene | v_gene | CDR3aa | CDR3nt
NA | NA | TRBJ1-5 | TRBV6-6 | CASSPGNNQPQHF | TGTGCCAGCTCCCCAGGGAATAATCAGCCCCAGCATTTT
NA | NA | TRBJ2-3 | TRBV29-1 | CSVLGGPDTQYF | TGCAGCGTTCTCGGGGGTCCAGATACGCAGTATTTT
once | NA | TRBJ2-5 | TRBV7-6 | CASSLDPVAEETQYF | TGTGCCAGCAGCTTAGACCCCGTTGCAGAAGAGACCCAGTACTTC
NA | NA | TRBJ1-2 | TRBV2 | CASSEDGRFHEGNYGYTF | TGTGCCAGCAGTGAAGACGGTCGGTTCCACGAGGGTAACTATGGCTACACCTTC
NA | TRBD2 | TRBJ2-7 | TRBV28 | CASSYPSGLAGVGYEQYF | TGTGCCAGCAGTTACCCCTCGGGACTAGCGGGAGTGGGGTACGAGCAGTACTTC
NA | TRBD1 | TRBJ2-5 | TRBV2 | CASRVGQVGETQYF | TGTGCCAGCAGGGTAGGACAGGTTGGGGAGACCCAGTACTTC
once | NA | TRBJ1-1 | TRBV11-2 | CASSHRGTEAFF | TGTGCCAGCAGCCATCGGGGCACTGAAGCTTTCTTT
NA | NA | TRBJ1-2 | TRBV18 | CASSPTGVGGYTF | TGTGCCAGCTCACCAACAGGTGTTGGGGGCTACACCTTC
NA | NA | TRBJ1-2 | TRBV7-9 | CASSLEEGLNYGYTF | TGTGCCAGCAGCTTAGAAGAGGGGCTAAACTATGGCTACACCTTC
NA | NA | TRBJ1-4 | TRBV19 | CASSFREVAGEKLFF | TGTGCCAGTAGCTTTCGAGAGGTTGCAGGCGAAAAACTGTTTTTT